The 5 T cell receptor beta chains presented below share a single source sample, sequenced in a study of cytomegalovirus exposure and HLA in healthy donors. Clones were sequenced by immunoSEQ multiplex PCR, and TCRdb holds only the in-frame ones, with some missing. The table includes 100,000 to 150,000 clones, around 85% detected once. Sequencing was performed on PBMCs. Every receptor here comes from a man younger than 35 in good health and CMV-seropositive.

The CDR3 spells CSVNDGGTDTQYF. The CDR3 DNA follows: TGCAGCGTTAATGATGGGGGGACGGATACGCAGTATTTT. The chain joins TRBV29-1 to TRBJ2-3, with a tentative D call TRBD2 (6 bases). CDR3 length: 13 amino acids. The germline gives CDR1 SQVTM, CDR2 ANQGSEA. Trimming pared 5 bases from V and 6 bases from J, leaving 15 bases between.

The chain couples TRBV14 to TRBJ1-1; D remains ambiguous. The germline V and J ends were trimmed by 0 bases and 10 bases, with 3 bases remaining between them. The germline gives CDR1 SGHDN, CDR2 FVKESK. This CDR3 spans 10 amino acids. The CDR3, as DNA: TGTGCCAGCAGCCAAGATCGAGCTTTCTTT. Protein sequence: CASSQDRAFF. Supplemented by reference TRBV14 and TRBJ1-1, the full variable domain reads EAGVTQFPSHSVIEKGQTVTLRCDPISGHDNLYWYRRVMGKEIKFLLHFVKESKQDESGMPNNRFLAERTGGTYSTLKVQPAELEDSGVYFCASSQDRAFFGQGTRLTVV.

The chain couples TRBV7-2 to TRBJ2-7; TRBD1 matches 8 bases. The germline CDR1 and CDR2 sequences are SGHTA and FQGNSA. J was trimmed by 6 bases and V by 5 bases; bases with no gene match: 9. There are 14 residues in the CDR3. CDR3 sequence reads: CASSGDFDRGEQYF. CDR3 bases: TGTGCCAGCAGCGGGGACTTTGACAGGGGCGAGCAGTACTTC.

The V and J genes are TRBV19 and TRBJ2-5; TRBD2 agrees at 11 bases. Germline CDR1 and CDR2: LNHDA and SQIVND (reference sequence). The CDR3 spans 17 residues. V lost 5 bases to trimming and J lost 5 bases; unmatched junction nucleotides: 13. The CDR3 loop is CASSASLAGGPGETQYF. CDR3 in DNA: TGTGCCAGTAGTGCCTCCTTAGCGGGGGGGCCGGGGGAGACCCAGTACTTC.

This chain uses TRBV29-1 with TRBJ1-1; TRBD1 matches 9 bases. Germline V lookup: CDR1 SQVTM, CDR2 ANQGSEA. V gave up 5 bases and J gave up 6 bases; unmatched junction bases: 10. The CDR3 has 14 amino acids. The CDR3 nucleotides are TGCAGCGTTTTCGGGACAGGGACGGGCGCTGAAGCTTTCTTT. This sequence encodes CSVFGTGTGAEAFF.